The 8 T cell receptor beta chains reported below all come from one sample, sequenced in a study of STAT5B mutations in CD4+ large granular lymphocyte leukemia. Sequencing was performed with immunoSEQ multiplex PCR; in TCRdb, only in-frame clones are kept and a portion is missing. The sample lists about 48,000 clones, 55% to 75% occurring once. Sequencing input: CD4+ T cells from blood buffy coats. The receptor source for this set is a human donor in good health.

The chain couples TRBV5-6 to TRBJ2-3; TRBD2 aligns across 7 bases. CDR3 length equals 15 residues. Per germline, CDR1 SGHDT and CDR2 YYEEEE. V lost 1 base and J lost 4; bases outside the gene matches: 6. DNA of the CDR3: TGTGCCAGCAGCTTGTTGCGGGGGACGGCAGATACGCAGTATTTT. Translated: CASSLLRGTADTQYF.

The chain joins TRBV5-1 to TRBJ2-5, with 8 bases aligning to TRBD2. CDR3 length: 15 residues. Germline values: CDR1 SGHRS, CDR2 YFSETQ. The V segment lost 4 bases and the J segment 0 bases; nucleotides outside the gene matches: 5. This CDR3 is CASSLTSGYQETQYF. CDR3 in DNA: TGCGCCAGCAGCCTCACTAGCGGTTACCAAGAGACCCAGTACTTC.

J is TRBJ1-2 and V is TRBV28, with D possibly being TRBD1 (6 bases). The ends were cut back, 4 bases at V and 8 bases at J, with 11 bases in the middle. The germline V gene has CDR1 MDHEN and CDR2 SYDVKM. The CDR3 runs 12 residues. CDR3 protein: CASSSQGWGYTF. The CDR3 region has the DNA TGTGCCAGCAGTTCACAGGGCTGGGGCTACACCTTC.

CDR3 DNA sequence: TGTGCCAGCAGGCAAGCGGGGGCCGCCTACGAGCAGTACTTC. This translates into CASRQAGAAYEQYF. J is TRBJ2-7 and V is TRBV5-4; 8 bases fit TRBD2. V trimming: 5 bases; J trimming: 2 bases; junction bases outside the gene matches: 6. CDR1 and CDR2 from the germline V gene are SGHNT and YYREEE (reference sequence). The CDR3 is 14 amino acids. Drawing the rest from reference TRBV5-4 and TRBJ2-7, the complete variable domain is ETGVTQSPTHLIKTRGQQVTLRCSSQSGHNTVSWYQQALGQGPQFIFQYYREEENGRGNFPPRFSGLQFPNYSSELNVNALELDDSALYLCASRQAGAAYEQYFGPGTRLTVT.

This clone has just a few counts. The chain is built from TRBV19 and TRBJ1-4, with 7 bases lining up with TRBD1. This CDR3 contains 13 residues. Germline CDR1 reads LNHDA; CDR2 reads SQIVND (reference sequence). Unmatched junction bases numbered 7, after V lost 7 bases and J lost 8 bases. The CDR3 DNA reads TGTGCCAGTAATGACAGGGAAGAGGAAAAACTGTTTTTT. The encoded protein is CASNDREEEKLFF.

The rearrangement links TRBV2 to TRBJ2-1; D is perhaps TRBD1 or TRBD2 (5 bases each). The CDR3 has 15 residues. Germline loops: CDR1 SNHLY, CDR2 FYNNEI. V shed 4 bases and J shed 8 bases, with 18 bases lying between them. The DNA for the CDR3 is TGTGCCAGCAGTGTAGGGGAGAGATATCGGGATGAGCAGTTCTTC. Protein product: CASSVGERYRDEQFF.

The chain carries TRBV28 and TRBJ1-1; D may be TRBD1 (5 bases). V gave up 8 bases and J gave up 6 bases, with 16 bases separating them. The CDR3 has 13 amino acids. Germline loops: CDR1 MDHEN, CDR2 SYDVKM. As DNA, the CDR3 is TGTGCCAGCGGCCGGGGGTTTGCCGCTGAAGCTTTCTTT. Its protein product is CASGRGFAAEAFF.

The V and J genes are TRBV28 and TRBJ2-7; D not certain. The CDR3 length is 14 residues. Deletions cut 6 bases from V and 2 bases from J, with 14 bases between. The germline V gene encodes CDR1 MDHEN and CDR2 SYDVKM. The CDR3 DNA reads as TGTGCCAGCAGCTCGGATGGGCCGACCTACGAGCAGTACTTC. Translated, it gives CASSSDGPTYEQYF. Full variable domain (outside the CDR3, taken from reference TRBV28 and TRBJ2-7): DVKVTQSSRYLVKRTGEKVFLECVQDMDHENMFWYRQDPGLGLRLIYFSYDVKMKEKGDIPEGYSVSREKKERFSLILESASTNQTSMYLCASSSDGPTYEQYFGPGTRLTVT.